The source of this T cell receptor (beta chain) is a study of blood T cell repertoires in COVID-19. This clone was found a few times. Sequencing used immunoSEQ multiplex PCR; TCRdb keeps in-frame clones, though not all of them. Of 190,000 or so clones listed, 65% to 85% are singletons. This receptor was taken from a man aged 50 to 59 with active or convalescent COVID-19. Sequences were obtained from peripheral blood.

CDR3 DNA: TGTGCCTGGAGTGTAAAGGGAGAAAGGACTGAAGCTTTCTTT. The encoded protein is CAWSVKGERTEAFF. The chain carries TRBV30 and TRBJ1-1; the D is unclear. Germline V gene data show CDR1 as GTSNPN and CDR2 as SVGIG (reference sequence). V was trimmed by 0 bases and J by 5 bases, leaving 13 bases between them. The CDR3 is made up of 14 amino acids.